The T cell receptor beta chain described here comes from a study of T cell responses to AZD1222 COVID-19 vaccine. General study findings and limits: Spike-specific TCR breadth and depth grew following two AZD1222 doses. Repertoires were collected only later (after the peak T cell response had occurred). The study reported that nearly half of spike-specific TCRs target unmutated variant regions.

Per the germline V gene, CDR1 is LGHNT and CDR2 is FRNRAP. Losses at the gene ends were 5 bases for V and 1 base for J; bases not matched to a gene: 7. There are 17 residues in the CDR3. A note on this clone: As yet, its antigen is unknown.

Libraries were prepared by immunoSEQ multiplex PCR; TCRdb keeps only in-frame clonotypes and omits some of them. The data show around 160,000 clones, about 89% seen once. This material consisted of peripheral blood, taken on day 0 of MenACWY control vaccination. This receptor was identified in an adult in good health. The rearrangement links TRBV12-5 to TRBJ2-1; 11 nucleotides align to TRBD2. In nucleotides, the CDR3 is TGTGCTAGTGGTCCGGTAGCGGGGGGGCTGTCCTACAATGAGCAGTTCTTC. It codes for CASGPVAGGLSYNEQFF. Drawing the rest from reference TRBV12-5 and TRBJ2-1, the complete variable domain is DARVTQTPRHKVTEMGQEVTMRCQPILGHNTVFWYRQTMMQGLELLAYFRNRAPLDDSGMPKDRFSAEMPDATLATLKIQPSEPRDSAVYFCASGPVAGGLSYNEQFFGPGTRLTVL.